Described below is a single T cell receptor beta chain sequence and its context. CDR1 and CDR2 (germline): MNHNY, SVGAGI (reference sequence). V was pared by 5 bases and J by 3 bases, with 10 bases between. The CDR3 totals 13 residues. The data were taken from a study of blood T cell repertoires in COVID-19. Original handling: Researchers report that nucleated cell counts were estimated from reference gene primer amplification. The method was immunoSEQ multiplex PCR; TCRdb's version includes in-frame clones alone and lacks a portion of them. Clone size and the V and J calls come from that table; the DNA yielded D and trimming. The sample includes 110,000 to 150,000 clones, 79% of them seen just once.

The receptor comes from an older woman with COVID-19, enrolled during active disease. V and J are TRBV6-6 and TRBJ2-5, with a tentative D call TRBD2 (5 bases). The sequenced sample consisted of peripheral blood. The CDR3 sequence is CASSQDLEETQYF. CDR3 bases: TGTGCCAGCAGTCAGGACTTGGAAGAGACCCAGTACTTC.